A selection of T cell receptor beta chains follows, all from one sample in a study of blood T cell repertoires in COVID-19. TCRdb's copy holds only in-frame clones and misses some; the assay was immunoSEQ multiplex PCR. The sample has 300,000 or so clones; more than 75% are singletons. Sample: peripheral blood. The receptor source for this set is a woman in her fifties or sixties who had recovered from COVID-19. The conserved cysteine and the conserved F or W are not part of the CDR3 here. Each record gives: CDR3 protein, J gene, V gene.

CDR3aa: ASSFLSRPGDGSQY
j_gene: TRBJ2-5
v_gene: TRBV7-2

CDR3aa: ASSRGQDTQY
j_gene: TRBJ2-3
v_gene: TRBV12-3/TRBV12-4

CDR3aa: SASRTGGRQPQH
j_gene: TRBJ1-5
v_gene: TRBV20-1

CDR3aa: ASSIDGGSYEQY
j_gene: TRBJ2-7
v_gene: TRBV19

CDR3aa: ASSSGHLSGANVLT
j_gene: TRBJ2-6
v_gene: TRBV6-5

CDR3aa: ASSSGGPRSSYNEQF
j_gene: TRBJ2-1
v_gene: TRBV28

CDR3aa: SARAGHTQY
j_gene: TRBJ2-3
v_gene: TRBV20-1

CDR3aa: ASSLRVPPYQPQH
j_gene: TRBJ1-5
v_gene: TRBV23-1

CDR3aa: ASNNWTDYSNQPQH
j_gene: TRBJ1-5
v_gene: TRBV5-8

CDR3aa: ASSPGTGETEAF
j_gene: TRBJ1-1
v_gene: TRBV6-5

CDR3aa: ASSLPGTPNYGYT
j_gene: TRBJ1-2
v_gene: TRBV19

CDR3aa: ASSLTGGFTEAF
j_gene: TRBJ1-1
v_gene: TRBV11-2

CDR3aa: ASSLRRAGAQETQY
j_gene: TRBJ2-5
v_gene: TRBV3-1/TRBV3-2

CDR3aa: ASSQEGGGVWDIQY
j_gene: TRBJ2-4
v_gene: TRBV4-1

CDR3aa: AISGNRGVGYNEQF
j_gene: TRBJ2-1
v_gene: TRBV10-3

CDR3aa: ASSRNLQENIQY
j_gene: TRBJ2-4
v_gene: TRBV4-1

CDR3aa: ASRGLGLRGYGYT
j_gene: TRBJ1-2
v_gene: TRBV9